This entry lists 7 T cell receptor beta chains sequenced from one sample in a study of cytomegalovirus exposure and HLA in healthy donors. The protocol was immunoSEQ multiplex PCR, while the TCRdb copy is restricted to in-frame clones and leaves out a portion. The sample has some 340,000 clones, about 85% seen once. Sample: PBMCs. These TCRs come from a woman aged 30 to 39 in good health and CMV-seropositive.

The chain combines TRBV4-1 with TRBJ1-4, with D possibly TRBD1 on 5 matching bases. This CDR3 is 14 amino acids long. V shed 4 bases and J shed 4 bases, with 10 bases lying between them. Germline V lookup: CDR1 MGHRA, CDR2 YSYEKL. CDR3 sequence reads: CASSRGSINEKLFF. CDR3 sequence (DNA): TGCGCCAGCAGCCGGGGCAGTATTAATGAAAAACTGTTTTTT.

In its sample, this clone was seen a few times. The V and J genes are TRBV21-1 and TRBJ2-5; the D segment call TRBD1 is taken from the table without a DNA check. TRBV21-1 is classified as a pseudogene. The CDR3 contains 13 residues. CDR3 region: CASSTGQQETQYF. For the CDR3, the DNA is TGTGCCAGCAGCACGGGACAGCAAGAGACCCAGTACTTC.

This chain connects TRBV27 to TRBJ2-7; TRBD1 is a possible D gene (6 bases). This CDR3 is 14 amino acids long. V lost 4 bases and J lost 6, with 16 bases in between. CDR1 is MNHEY and CDR2 is SMNVEV in the germline V gene (reference sequence). The CDR3 coding sequence is TGTGCCAGCAGTTCAACACAGGGAAGAAGCGAGCAGTACTTC. Amino acid sequence: CASSSTQGRSEQYF.

The genes are TRBV9 and TRBJ2-1; TRBD2 might be the D (6 bases). CDR3 length: 14 amino acids. Germline CDR1 is SGDLS and CDR2 is YYNGEE. The germline V and J ends were trimmed by 0 bases and 3 bases, with 7 bases remaining between them. CDR3 sequence: CASSVEDYYNEQFF. CDR3 in DNA: TGTGCCAGCAGCGTAGAGGACTACTACAATGAGCAGTTCTTC.

The CDR3 DNA follows: TGTGCCAGCACCAATGCGGGGGCCTATGGCGAGCAGTACTTC. The encoded protein is CASTNAGAYGEQYF. This chain connects TRBV7-9 to TRBJ2-7; D is possibly TRBD2 (7 bases). This CDR3 spans 14 amino acids. The V gene's germline CDR1 is SEHNR and CDR2 FQNEAQ (reference sequence). V was shortened by 7 bases and J by 6 bases, with 19 bases between the two germline ends.

This clone appeared a few times. The chain joins TRBV7-3 to TRBJ2-1; 11 bases map to TRBD2. The J segment lost 7 bases and the V segment lost 3 bases, leaving 5 bases of the junction unmatched. CDR1 SGHTA and CDR2 FQGTGA come from the germline V gene. The CDR3 runs 15 residues. The CDR3 loop reads CASSFGLAGLNEQFF. CDR3 nucleotide sequence: TGTGCCAGCAGCTTCGGACTAGCGGGCTTGAATGAGCAGTTCTTC.

The genes are TRBV28 and TRBJ2-7; 7 nucleotides line up with TRBD1. The V segment lost 6 bases and the J segment 6 bases; nucleotides outside the gene matches: 11. CDR1 and CDR2 from the germline V gene are MDHEN and SYDVKM. This CDR3 is built from 14 residues. CDR3 loop: CASSLGTVLGEQYF. The CDR3 DNA is TGTGCCAGCAGCCTCGGGACAGTTCTCGGCGAGCAGTACTTC.